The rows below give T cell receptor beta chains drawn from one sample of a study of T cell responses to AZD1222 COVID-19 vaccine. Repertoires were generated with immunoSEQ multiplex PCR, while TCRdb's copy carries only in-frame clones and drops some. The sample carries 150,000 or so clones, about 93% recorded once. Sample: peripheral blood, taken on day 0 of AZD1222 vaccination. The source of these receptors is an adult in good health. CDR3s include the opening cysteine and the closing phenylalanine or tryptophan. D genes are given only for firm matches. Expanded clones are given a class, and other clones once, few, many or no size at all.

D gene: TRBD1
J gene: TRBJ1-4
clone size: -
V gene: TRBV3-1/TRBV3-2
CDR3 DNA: TGTGCCAGCAGCCGCTCAGGGGGACAGCGTAATGAAAAACTGTTTTTT
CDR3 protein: CASSRSGGQRNEKLFF

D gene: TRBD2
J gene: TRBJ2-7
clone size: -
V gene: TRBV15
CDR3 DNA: TGTGCCACCAGCAGATCGGGACTAGCGGGGAACGAGCAGTACTTC
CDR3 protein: CATSRSGLAGNEQYF

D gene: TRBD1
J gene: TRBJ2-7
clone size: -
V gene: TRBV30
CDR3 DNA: TGTGCCTGGAGCATTTCGACAGGGCCCTACGAGCAGTACTTC
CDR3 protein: CAWSISTGPYEQYF

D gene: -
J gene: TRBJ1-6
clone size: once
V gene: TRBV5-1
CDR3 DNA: TGCGCCAGCAGCTTGGACAGAAATTCACCCCTCCACTTT
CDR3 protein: CASSLDRNSPLHF

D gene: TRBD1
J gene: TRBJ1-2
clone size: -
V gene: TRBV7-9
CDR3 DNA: TGTGCCAGCAGCATAGGACAGGGTTTTGGCTACACCTTC
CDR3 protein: CASSIGQGFGYTF

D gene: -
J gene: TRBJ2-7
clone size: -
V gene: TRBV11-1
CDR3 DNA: TGTGCCAGCAGCTCGGACTTTAGCTCCTACGAGCAGTACTTC
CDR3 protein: CASSSDFSSYEQYF

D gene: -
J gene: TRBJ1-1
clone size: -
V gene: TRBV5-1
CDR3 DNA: TGCGCCAGCAGCGGTGGAGTTGTGTCGGGTGAAGCTTTCTTT
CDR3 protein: CASSGGVVSGEAFF

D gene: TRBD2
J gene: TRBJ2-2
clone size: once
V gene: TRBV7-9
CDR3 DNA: TGTGCCAGCAGCTCCCGGGGGGGTAACACCGGGGAGCTGTTTTTT
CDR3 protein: CASSSRGGNTGELFF

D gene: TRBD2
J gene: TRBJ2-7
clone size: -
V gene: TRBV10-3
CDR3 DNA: TGTGCCATCCTTCGGCCGGGGGGTTCCGACGAGCAGTACTTC
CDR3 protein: CAILRPGGSDEQYF

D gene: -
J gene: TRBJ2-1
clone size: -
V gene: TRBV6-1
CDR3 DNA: TGTGCCAGCAGTGATGGACGCTGGAGTGAGCAGTTCTTC
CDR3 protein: CASSDGRWSEQFF

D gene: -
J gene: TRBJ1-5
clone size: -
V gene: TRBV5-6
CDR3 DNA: TGTGCCAGCAGCACCAGGGGAATGGGGCAGCCCCAGCATTTT
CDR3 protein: CASSTRGMGQPQHF

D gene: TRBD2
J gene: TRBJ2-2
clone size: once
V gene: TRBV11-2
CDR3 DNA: TGTGCCAGCCGTTCTTGGCTAGCGGGAGCCACGTTAACCGGGGAGCTGTTTTTT
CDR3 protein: CASRSWLAGATLTGELFF

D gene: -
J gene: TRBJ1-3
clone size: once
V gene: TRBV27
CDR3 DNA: TGTGCCAGCATTGCGCCCGGAGGCACCATATATTTT
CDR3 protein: CASIAPGGTIYF

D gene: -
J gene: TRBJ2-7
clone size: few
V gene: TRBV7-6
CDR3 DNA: TGTGCCAGCAGCTTAGCCTTTGACAGTAGCTCCTACGAGCAGTACTTC
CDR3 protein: CASSLAFDSSSYEQYF

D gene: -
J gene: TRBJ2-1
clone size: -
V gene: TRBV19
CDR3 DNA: TGTGCCAGTAGGGGGCCTGCCTACAATGAGCAGTTCTTC
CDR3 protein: CASRGPAYNEQFF

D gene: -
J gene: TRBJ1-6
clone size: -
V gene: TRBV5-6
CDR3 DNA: TGTGCCAGCAGCGTCCGGGACCCAATTCCCTCCTCCTATAATTCACCCCTCCACTTT
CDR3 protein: CASSVRDPIPSSYNSPLHF

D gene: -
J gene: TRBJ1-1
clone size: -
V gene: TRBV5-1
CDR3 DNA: TGCGCCAGCAGCTACTATTCAGGGAACACTGAAGCTTTCTTT
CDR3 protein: CASSYYSGNTEAFF

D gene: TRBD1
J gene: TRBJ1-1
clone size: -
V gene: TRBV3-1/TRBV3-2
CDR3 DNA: TGTGCCAGCAGCCAAGGAGGGCCGGGACAGGGGGTCTTT
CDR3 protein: CASSQGGPGQGVF

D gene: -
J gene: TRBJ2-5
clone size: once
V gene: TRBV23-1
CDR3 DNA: TGCGCCAGCAGTCAATACTCGGGGGCACGGGGGCGGGAGACCCAGTACTTC
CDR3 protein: CASSQYSGARGRETQYF

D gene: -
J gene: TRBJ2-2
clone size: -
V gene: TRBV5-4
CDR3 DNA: TGTGCCAGCACCTATGGAGGGGCTTTGGGGACCGGGGAGCTGTTTTTT
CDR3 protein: CASTYGGALGTGELFF

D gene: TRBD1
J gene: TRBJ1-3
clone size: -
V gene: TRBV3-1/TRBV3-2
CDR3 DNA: TGTGCCAGCAGCGGGACAGGGGCTGGAAACACCATATATTTT
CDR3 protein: CASSGTGAGNTIYF

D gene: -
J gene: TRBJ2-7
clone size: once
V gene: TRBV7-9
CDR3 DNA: TGTGCCAGCAGCCCTCCCATGGCCTCCTACGAGCAGTACTTC
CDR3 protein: CASSPPMASYEQYF

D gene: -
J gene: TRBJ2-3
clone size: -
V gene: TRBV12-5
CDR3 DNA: TGTGCTAGTGGTTTGGTTATAGCGGAAAGCACAGATACGCAGTATTTT
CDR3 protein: CASGLVIAESTDTQYF